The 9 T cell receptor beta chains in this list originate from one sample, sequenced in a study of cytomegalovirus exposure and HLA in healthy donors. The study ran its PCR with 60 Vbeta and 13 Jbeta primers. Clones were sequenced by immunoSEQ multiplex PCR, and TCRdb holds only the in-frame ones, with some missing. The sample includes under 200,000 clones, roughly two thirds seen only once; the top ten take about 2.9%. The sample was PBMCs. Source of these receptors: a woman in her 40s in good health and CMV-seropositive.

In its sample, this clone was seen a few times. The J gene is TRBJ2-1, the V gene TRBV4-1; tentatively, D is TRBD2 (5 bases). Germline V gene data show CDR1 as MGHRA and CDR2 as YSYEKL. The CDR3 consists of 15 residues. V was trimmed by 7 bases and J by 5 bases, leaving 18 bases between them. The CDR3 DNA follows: TGCGCCAGCAACAGCCCAACTAGGACCCACAATGAGCAGTTCTTC. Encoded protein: CASNSPTRTHNEQFF.

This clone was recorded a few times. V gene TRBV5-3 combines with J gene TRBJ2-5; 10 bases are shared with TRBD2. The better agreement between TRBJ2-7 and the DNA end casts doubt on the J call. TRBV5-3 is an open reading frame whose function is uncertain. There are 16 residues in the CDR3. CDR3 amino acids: CARSLEISGRIYEQYF. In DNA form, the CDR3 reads TGTGCCAGAAGCTTGGAAATTAGCGGGAGGATCTACGAGCAGTACTTC.

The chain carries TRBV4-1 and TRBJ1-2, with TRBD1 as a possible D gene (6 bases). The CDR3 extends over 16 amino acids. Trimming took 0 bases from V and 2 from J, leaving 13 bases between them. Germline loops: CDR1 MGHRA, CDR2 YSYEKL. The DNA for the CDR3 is TGCGCCAGCAGCCAAGATCCGACAGGTCTAAACTATGGCTACACCTTC. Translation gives CASSQDPTGLNYGYTF.

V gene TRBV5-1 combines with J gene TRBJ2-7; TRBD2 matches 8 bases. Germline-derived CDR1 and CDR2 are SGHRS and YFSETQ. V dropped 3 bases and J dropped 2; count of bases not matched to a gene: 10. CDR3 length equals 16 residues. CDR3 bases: TGCGCCAGCAGCTCAACTGGACTAGCAGGGGCCTACGAGCAGTACTTC. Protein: CASSSTGLAGAYEQYF.

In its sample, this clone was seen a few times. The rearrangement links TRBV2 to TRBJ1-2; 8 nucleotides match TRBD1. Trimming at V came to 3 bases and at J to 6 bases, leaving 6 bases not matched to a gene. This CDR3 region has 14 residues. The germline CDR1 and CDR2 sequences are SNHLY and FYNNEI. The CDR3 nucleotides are TGTGCCAGCAGTGAGGGACAGGCCTCTCATGGCTACACCTTC. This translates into CASSEGQASHGYTF.

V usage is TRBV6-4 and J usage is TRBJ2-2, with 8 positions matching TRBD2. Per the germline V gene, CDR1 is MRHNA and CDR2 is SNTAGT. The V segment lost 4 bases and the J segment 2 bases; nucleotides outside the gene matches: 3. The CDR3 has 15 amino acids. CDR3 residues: CASSVLADNTGELFF. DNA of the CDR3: TGTGCCAGCAGTGTACTAGCGGATAACACCGGGGAGCTGTTTTTT.

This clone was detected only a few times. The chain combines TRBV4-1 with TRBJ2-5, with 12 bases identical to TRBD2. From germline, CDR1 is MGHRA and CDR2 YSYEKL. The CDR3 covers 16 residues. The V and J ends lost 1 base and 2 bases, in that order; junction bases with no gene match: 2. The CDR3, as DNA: TGCGCCAGCAGCCAAGGCCTAGCGGGAGGGCAAGAGACCCAGTACTTC. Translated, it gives CASSQGLAGGQETQYF.

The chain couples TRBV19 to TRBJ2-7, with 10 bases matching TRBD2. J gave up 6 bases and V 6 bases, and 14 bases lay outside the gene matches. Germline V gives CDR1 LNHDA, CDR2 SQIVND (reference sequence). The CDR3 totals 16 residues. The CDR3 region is CASSPLEAGGSREQYF. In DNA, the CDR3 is TGTGCCAGTAGCCCCCTCGAAGCGGGAGGGAGTCGCGAGCAGTACTTC.

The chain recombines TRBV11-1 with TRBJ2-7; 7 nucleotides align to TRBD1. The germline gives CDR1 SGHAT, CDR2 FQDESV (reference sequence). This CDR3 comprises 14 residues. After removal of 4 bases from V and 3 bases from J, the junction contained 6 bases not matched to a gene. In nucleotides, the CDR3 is TGTGCCAGCAGCTCATACAGGGGCAGCTACGAGCAGTACTTC. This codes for CASSSYRGSYEQYF.